Each of the 11 T cell receptor beta chains below was sequenced from the same sample in a study of blood T cell repertoires in COVID-19. The data were produced by immunoSEQ multiplex PCR, yet TCRdb's version contains in-frame clones alone and is incomplete. This table holds fewer than 80,000 clones, around 86% found once. Sequencing was done on a sample of peripheral blood. These receptors originate from a man between 25 and 39 years old with acute or convalescent COVID-19.

The count of this clone is one. The V call is TRBV2, the J call TRBJ2-7; no clear D gene. CDR3 size: 14 residues. Germline CDR1 and CDR2: SNHLY and FYNNEI. V was clipped by 8 bases and J by 5 bases, with 19 bases between them. Here the CDR3 reads CASLNTFLGNEQYF. The CDR3 DNA sequence: TGTGCCAGCCTTAACACGTTCCTGGGCAACGAGCAGTACTTC.

The chain joins TRBV12-3 or TRBV12-4 to TRBJ1-3; D possibly corresponds to TRBD1 (6 bases). The CDR3 totals 13 residues. V shed 3 bases and J shed 8 bases, with 11 bases lying between them. The CDR3 region has the DNA TGTGCCAGCAGTTTGTACAGGGCAGACACCATATATTTT. Translating it yields CASSLYRADTIYF.

This chain uses TRBV12-3 or TRBV12-4 with TRBJ1-5; maybe TRBD1 (5 bases). V lost 11 bases to trimming and J lost 6 bases, with 17 bases between them. The CDR3 extends over 13 amino acids. The CDR3 region is CASRKGAGQPQHF. In nucleotides, the CDR3 is TGTGCCTCCAGGAAAGGGGCAGGTCAGCCCCAGCATTTT.

V is TRBV5-4 and J is TRBJ1-5; TRBD1 agrees at 9 bases. CDR1 is SGHNT and CDR2 is YYREEE in the germline V gene (reference sequence). The V and J ends lost 4 bases and 1 base, in that order; junction bases with no gene match: 3. This CDR3 has 15 residues. CDR3 sequence (DNA): TGTGCCAGCAGCCTGGGGACAGGGAGCAATCAGCCCCAGCATTTT. This codes for CASSLGTGSNQPQHF.

Only one count was recorded for this clone. The CDR3 sequence: CASRGRGSTNTEAFF. The CDR3 bases are TGCGCCAGCAGGGGCAGGGGGAGTACGAACACTGAAGCTTTCTTT. The chain couples TRBV5-1 to TRBJ1-1; TRBD1 matches at 7 bases. The CDR3 is 15 residues long. The V gene end was trimmed by 5 bases and the J gene end by 1 base; junction bases not matched to a gene: 8. Germline V gene data show CDR1 as SGHRS and CDR2 as YFSETQ.

By sample share, this clone is medium-sized (0.01 to 0.1%). The chain recombines TRBV27 with TRBJ1-5, with no clear D. CDR1 and CDR2 (germline): MNHEY, SMNVEV (reference sequence). V lost 5 bases and J lost 4, with 12 bases in between. This CDR3 spans 14 amino acids. The CDR3: CASSERQANQPQHF. In DNA form, the CDR3 reads TGTGCCAGCAGTGAGAGACAAGCAAATCAGCCCCAGCATTTT.

The J gene is TRBJ2-6, the V gene TRBV5-1; D is perhaps TRBD1 (5 bases). CDR1 is SGHRS, CDR2 YFSETQ, per germline. The CDR3 runs 16 residues. Trimming took off 0 bases at V and 2 bases at J, with 9 bases between the two ends. This CDR3 is CASSLGARAGANVLTF. DNA for the CDR3: TGCGCCAGCAGCTTGGGGGCCAGGGCTGGGGCCAACGTCCTGACTTTC.

The chain uses TRBV19 and TRBJ1-2, with D possibly matching TRBD1 (6 bases). Germline CDR1 LNHDA, CDR2 SQIVND (reference sequence). CDR3 size: 12 residues. Between the trimmed V and J ends, which lost 3 bases and 8 bases, there was a span of 10 bases. Here the CDR3 reads CASSIGTFGYTF. As DNA, the CDR3 is TGTGCCAGTAGTATCGGGACATTCGGCTACACCTTC.

The genes are TRBV18 and TRBJ1-2, with 7 positions matching TRBD1. This CDR3 is 14 amino acids long. Germline trimming cut 3 bases from V and 2 bases from J; bases unmatched to any gene: 3. CDR1 is KGHSH, CDR2 LQKENI, per germline. In DNA, the CDR3 is TGTGCCAGCTCACCGGACAGGACAAACTATGGCTACACCTTC. Protein product: CASSPDRTNYGYTF.

The J gene is TRBJ1-2, the V gene TRBV25-1; TRBD1 might be the D (6 bases). The CDR3 sequence is 15 residues long. Germline V CDR1 and CDR2: MGHDK, SYGVNS. V was trimmed by 1 base and J by 5 bases, leaving 14 bases between them. This CDR3 reads CASSEWIGGMYGYTF. CDR3 in DNA: TGTGCCAGCAGTGAATGGATAGGGGGAATGTATGGCTACACCTTC.

The chain is built from TRBV4-2 and TRBJ2-7; D perhaps matches TRBD1 (5 bases). Germline-derived CDR1 and CDR2 are LGHNA and YNFKEQ. V was trimmed by 4 bases and J by 2 bases, leaving 12 bases between them. The CDR3 consists of 14 residues. CDR3 sequence (DNA): TGTGCCAGCAGCCGAGTGCAGGGCCCCTACGAGCAGTACTTC. Its translation is CASSRVQGPYEQYF.